These T cell receptor beta chains were read from a single sample in a study of cytotoxic CD8 clonotypes in ibrutinib-treated CLL. The assay was immunoSEQ multiplex PCR, and TCRdb's table has in-frame clones only and misses some. This table has around 200,000 clones, over 65% appearing once. Sequencing used PBMCs, obtained after 12 months of ibrutinib treatment. The receptors were sampled from a human donor with chronic lymphocytic leukemia. Each CDR3 is given without its conserved first and last residue.

V	J	CDR3
TRBV7-2	TRBJ2-1	ASRTEKGASGTSYNEQF
TRBV9	TRBJ1-1	ASSLTTGGFTEAF
TRBV4-3	TRBJ2-7	ASSQVEGAREQY
TRBV30	TRBJ1-1	AWSVGSAKTEAF
TRBV30	TRBJ1-5	AWNRGYSNQPQH
TRBV5-6	TRBJ2-2	ASSLRSLTWTGELF
TRBV5-4	TRBJ2-7	ASSLPVRGSEQY
TRBV12-5	TRBJ1-1	ASGVDRGSRAF
TRBV5-1	TRBJ1-2	ASSQTLGTHYGYT
TRBV29-1	TRBJ2-5	SVMASGVSGTQY
TRBV5-3	TRBJ1-2	ARSLARTANYGYT
TRBV5-1	TRBJ2-3	ASSPGGPTDTQY
TRBV30	TRBJ1-2	AWANNYGYT
TRBV7-2	TRBJ2-3	ASSLAQAGGSDTQY
TRBV5-1	TRBJ1-5	ASSSTFGPDQPQH
TRBV27	TRBJ1-5	ASSLFANQPQH
TRBV30	TRBJ1-2	AWDETGGFHGYT
TRBV25-1	TRBJ2-7	ASSPPGASGRAYEQY
TRBV5-1	TRBJ2-1	ASSLELAGGNEQF
TRBV29-1	TRBJ1-2	SVPGGVNRGESYT
TRBV2	TRBJ1-5	ASRTDRSRQPQH
TRBV30	TRBJ1-2	AWTDRNRGYT
TRBV9	TRBJ1-5	ASSVTGGSNQPQH
TRBV6-1	TRBJ1-5	ASSRQGDYDQPQH
TRBV27	TRBJ1-5	ASSLGGKGNQPQH
TRBV7-2	TRBJ2-7	ASSPRELSSYEQY
TRBV6-5	TRBJ1-6	ASKMTGRGNSPLH
TRBV25-1	TRBJ2-3	ASSPSGRDTQY
TRBV28	TRBJ2-7	ASSVEDREHEQY
TRBV6-1	TRBJ1-2	ASSEEGYGYT
TRBV13	TRBJ2-7	ASSPRDRGTREQY
TRBV9	TRBJ2-3	ASSVTSVSDTQY
TRBV27	TRBJ2-5	ASRQRGIQTQY
TRBV7-2	TRBJ1-5	ASSLGGQGSQPQH
TRBV6-1	TRBJ1-1	ASSEKTVTAEAF
TRBV5-1	TRBJ1-6	ASSPGTGGGSPLH
TRBV4-3	TRBJ2-1	ASSQESDNEQF
TRBV7-8	TRBJ1-1	ASSHGGTEAF
TRBV10-2	TRBJ1-2	ASSAGWAALYGYT
TRBV7-9	TRBJ2-5	ASNLRESETQY
TRBV4-1	TRBJ1-1	ASSQSVFRDNTEAF
TRBV7-9	TRBJ2-3	ASSRRLAGDEDTQY
TRBV7-9	TRBJ2-5	ASSYPQETQY
TRBV7-9	TRBJ1-2	ASSLGDLAHLQGYT
TRBV4-1	TRBJ2-7	ASSQEPIIGTTYEQY
TRBV25-1	TRBJ2-1	ASRGLAGLSSYNEQF
TRBV11-1	TRBJ2-7	ASSLLLAGVSEQY
TRBV18	TRBJ1-1	ASSPTGGRVEAF
TRBV7-9	TRBJ1-2	ASSARGGRGYGYT
TRBV7-9	TRBJ2-7	ASSLAGGSGEQY
TRBV4-3	TRBJ1-1	ASSHGRGSTEAF
TRBV7-9	TRBJ2-1	ASSPGTGLGEQF
TRBV2	TRBJ2-7	ASRDGSYEQY
TRBV28	TRBJ2-7	ASSFLREGLEQY
TRBV28	TRBJ2-2	ASRPLGIGNTGELF
TRBV5-6	TRBJ2-1	ASRRQGHEQF
TRBV4-2	TRBJ1-5	ASSQTPLGSGSENPQPQH
TRBV28	TRBJ1-2	ASSVLTGTYGYT